This T cell receptor (beta chain) appears in the sequencing data of a study of T cell responses to AZD1222 COVID-19 vaccine. CDR3 length: 19 amino acids. The germline gives CDR1 SGHVS, CDR2 FNYEAQ. V lost 1 base and J lost 1, with 20 bases in between. General study findings and limits: The repertoires were collected only after the peak T cell response. Recipients of two AZD1222 doses showed rising Spike-specific TCR breadth and depth. Mostly white British, mostly female donors; authors suggested clonal diversity may be underestimated.

Of note for this clone: The antigen is not known.

Data came from immunoSEQ multiplex PCR; TCRdb stores just in-frame clones and leaves some out. The table includes some 120,000 clones, roughly 90% detected once. The sample consisted of peripheral blood, taken on day 0 of AZD1222 vaccination. This receptor was identified in an adult in good health. The chain joins TRBV7-6 to TRBJ2-1, with D possibly being TRBD1 or TRBD2 (6 bases each). The CDR3 DNA sequence: TGTGCCAGCAGCTTAGGAGGGGGGCAGCTCGGAGGATCCTACAATGAGCAGTTCTTC. Protein sequence: CASSLGGGQLGGSYNEQFF.